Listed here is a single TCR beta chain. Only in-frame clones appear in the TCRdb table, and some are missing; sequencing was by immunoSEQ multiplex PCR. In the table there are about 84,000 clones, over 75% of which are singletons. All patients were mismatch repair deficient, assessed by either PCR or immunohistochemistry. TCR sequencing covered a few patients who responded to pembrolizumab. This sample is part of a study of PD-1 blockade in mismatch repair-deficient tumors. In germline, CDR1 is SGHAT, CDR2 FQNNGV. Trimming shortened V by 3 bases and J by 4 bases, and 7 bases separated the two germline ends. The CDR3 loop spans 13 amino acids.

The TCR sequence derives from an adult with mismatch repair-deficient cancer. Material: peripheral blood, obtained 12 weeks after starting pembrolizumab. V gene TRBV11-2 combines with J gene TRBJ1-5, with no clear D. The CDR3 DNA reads TGTGCCAGCAGCTTGAGAGGGAATCAGCCCCAGCATTTT. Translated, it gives CASSLRGNQPQHF.